A single sample is the source of the 2 T cell receptor beta chains below, sequenced in a study of blood T cell repertoires in COVID-19. Measured with immunoSEQ multiplex PCR; TCRdb has only the in-frame clones, and not every one. The table has about 400,000 clones, approximately 85% seen once. Sequencing was carried out using PBMCs or T cells enriched from blood (not recorded which). All receptors come from a middle-aged woman with acute COVID-19.

The chain carries TRBV6-5 and TRBJ1-2; TRBD1 aligns across 9 bases. This CDR3 region has 13 residues. V gave up 6 bases and J gave up 8 bases; unmatched junction bases: 7. Germline V lookup: CDR1 MNHEY, CDR2 SVGAGI. CDR3 coding DNA: TGTGCCAGCAGCCCCGACAGGGGGATCGGCTACACCTTC. Its translation is CASSPDRGIGYTF.

This clone has only one observation. The rearrangement joins TRBV19 to TRBJ1-2, with D uncertain. Per the germline V gene, CDR1 is LNHDA and CDR2 is SQIVND (reference sequence). Between the trimmed V and J ends, which lost 3 bases and 3 bases, there was a span of 8 bases. The CDR3 is 13 amino acids. CDR3 DNA: TGTGCCAGTAGTATGCGTACGGACTATGGCTACACCTTC. It yields the protein CASSMRTDYGYTF.